This T cell receptor beta chain was observed in a study of shared clonotypes between healthy human individuals (dated by TCRdb to about 2020). Regarding the study in general: The cohort comprised a couple of women and three men aged 18 to 49 years. For each donor, CD4 naive and CD4 memory were each given three plates, CD8 naive was given two plates, and CD8 memory was given one plate. The study deeply sequenced blood TCR repertoires of five healthy adults to estimate repertoire size and the extent of clonotype sharing between individuals. Different laboratories and diverse techniques were used to prepare libraries and sequence TCR repertoires, to increase sequencing depth and limit assay-specific biases. Each donor's leukapheresis produced roughly between roughly 0.85 and 9.5 billion PBMCs.

From a lookup of the germline V gene (reference sequence), CDR1 and CDR2 are MNHEY and SMNVEV. The cysteine opens and the phenylalanine closes a CDR3 of 15 amino acids. CDR3 DNA only is kept here, 45 bases in frame from base 1. Relative to germline, V is 2 bases shorter and J is 4 bases shorter, with 15 bases between their ends. In regard to this clone: Its antigen is still unknown. Per-base quality was not reported, and no clone a single base away is much larger than it.

Using the deep immunoSEQ assay, TCR CDR3 regions were amplified from genomic DNA by multiplex PCR. Genomic DNA extracted from each cell subset was distributed evenly over all wells of several immunoSEQ 96-well plates, and each plate served as one replicate. For sorted subsets, around 0.2 ug genomic DNA, equal to approximately 30,000 T cell genomes, was loaded into each replicate PCR. Purified libraries were measured with a Qubit 3.0 fluorometer, size-checked on a Bioanalyzer 2100, and measured again with the KAPA Library Quantification kit. Every immunoSEQ 96-well plate was sequenced on a dedicated single-read 150-cycle Illumina NextSeq 550 flow cell. The original pipeline was this. Because the immunoSEQ output held only junctional sequences and lacked quality scores, the filtering could not match the filtering applied to full-length reads. Sequences were annotated with PyIR, a Python wrapper for IgBLAST v1.9, and V/J genes and CDR3 were assigned using IMGT germline references. Reads were filtered out if the reads had weak V/J assignments (E-value above 1e-6), no CDR3, stop codons, out-of-frame junctions, or ambiguous translated residues. V3J clonotypes were defined as sequences sharing an identical inferred V gene, J gene, and CDR3 amino acid sequence. Percentage overlap between repertoires was computed as shared unique clonotypes divided by the size of the smaller repertoire. Richness of each repertoire was evaluated using RTK rarefaction, the Chao1 estimator, and Recon v2.1 estimates of unobserved clonotypes. Generation probabilities were computed with OLGA for all TCRbeta clonotypes obtained by the gDNA method from a few donors. TCRdb holds this immuneACCESS table with in-frame rearrangements only. Some clones are missing; in checked studies, unresolved V genes explain under half, and the rest has no known cause. From that table come the V and J calls and clone size; the DNA was used to work out D and trimming. The sample contains millions of clones, approximately 93% of them found a single time. The leading ten clones occupy about 0.39% of the sample.

Healthy HIV-negative adults with no recently reported acute infections or vaccinations were included as donors. Every donor was a Caucasian adult living in Nashville, Tennessee, USA. Magnetic negative selection was used to enrich CD4+ T cells, after which naive cells were positively selected on CD45RA and the negative fraction became the memory subset. Blood was collected by leukapheresis, and PBMCs were isolated by Ficoll-Histopaque density gradient centrifugation and then cryopreserved in liquid nitrogen vapor phase. Purity and quantity of every magnetically sorted T cell population were checked by analytical flow cytometry. Genomic DNA was isolated from each sorted fraction and quantified by UV absorbance on a Nanodrop 2000c. Findings and caveats that apply to the study as a whole: Clonotypes shared by all four sorted-subset donors showed higher generation probabilities than non-shared clonotypes. Sharing across several donors was observed for around 5% of naive CD4, over 3% of naive CD8, 2.3% of memory CD4, and about 0.39% of memory CD8 clonotypes. Because the study included a small number of donors, the genetic and exposure-history diversity represented was limited. Incomplete sequencing was indicated by rarefaction of sorted-subset datasets, despite the large sequencing depth. Estimated clonotype richness was generally larger for naive than for memory subsets. Pairwise subsampling indicated that sequencing depth was expected to affect the degree of clonotype sharing among donors. Sampling was limited to blood, and TCR repertoires in tissue likely differ from TCR repertoires in blood.

This receptor was identified in a man aged 18 to 29 in good health. Some clones in this sample may be carry-over from other donors' samples. Sequencing input: naive CD4+ T cells from PBMCs. This specimen's cell subset or site label, per the study, means: CD45RA+ positively selected. The V and J genes are TRBV27 and TRBJ2-7, with a tentative D call of TRBD1 or TRBD2, each matching 6 bases. Here the CDR3 is given as CASSLKWGDTYEQYF. The nucleotides are TGTGCCAGCAGTTTAAAGTGGGGGGACACATACGAGCAGTACTTC.